A single T cell receptor (beta chain) is shown here with its context. Generated by immunoSEQ multiplex PCR, the TCRdb table keeps only in-frame clones and is missing some. The sample holds fewer than 350,000 clones, roughly 90% seen once. The length of the CDR3 is 18 residues. Germline values: CDR1 SGHNT, CDR2 YYREEE (reference sequence). After removal of 4 bases from V and 0 bases from J, the junction contained 15 bases not matched to a gene. The entry originates in a study of blood T cell repertoires in COVID-19. Clinical history reported by participants formed the basis on which cohorts were assigned.

The receptor was isolated from a middle-aged woman with acute COVID-19. Sequences were obtained from PBMCs or T cells enriched from blood (not recorded which). This chain connects TRBV5-4 to TRBJ1-2, with 7 positions matching TRBD1. CDR3: CASSRGTVAMLANYGYTF. CDR3 DNA sequence: TGTGCCAGCAGCCGGGGGACAGTCGCCATGTTAGCTAACTATGGCTACACCTTC.